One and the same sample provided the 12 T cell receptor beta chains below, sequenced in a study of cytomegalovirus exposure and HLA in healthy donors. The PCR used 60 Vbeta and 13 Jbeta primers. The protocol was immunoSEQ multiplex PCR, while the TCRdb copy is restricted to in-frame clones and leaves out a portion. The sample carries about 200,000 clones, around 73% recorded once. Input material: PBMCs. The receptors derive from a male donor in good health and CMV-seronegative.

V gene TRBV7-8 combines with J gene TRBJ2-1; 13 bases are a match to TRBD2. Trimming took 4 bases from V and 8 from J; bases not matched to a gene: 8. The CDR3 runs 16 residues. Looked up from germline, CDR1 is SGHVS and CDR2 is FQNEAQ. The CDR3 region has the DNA TGTGCCAGCAGCTCGGGGAGGACTAGCGGGAGCCATGAGCAGTTCTTC. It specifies CASSSGRTSGSHEQFF. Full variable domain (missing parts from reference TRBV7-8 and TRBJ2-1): GAGVSQSPRYKVAKRGQDVALRCDPISGHVSLFWYQQALGQGPEFLTYFQNEAQLDKSGLPSDRFFAERPEGSVSTLKIQRTQQEDSAVYLCASSSGRTSGSHEQFFGPGTRLTVL.

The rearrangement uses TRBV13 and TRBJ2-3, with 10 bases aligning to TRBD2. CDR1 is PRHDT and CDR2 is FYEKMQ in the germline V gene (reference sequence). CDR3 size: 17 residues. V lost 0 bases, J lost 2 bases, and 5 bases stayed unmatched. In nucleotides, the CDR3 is TGTGCCAGCAGCTTAGGACTAGCGGGATCTATCACAGATACGCAGTATTTT. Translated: CASSLGLAGSITDTQYF.

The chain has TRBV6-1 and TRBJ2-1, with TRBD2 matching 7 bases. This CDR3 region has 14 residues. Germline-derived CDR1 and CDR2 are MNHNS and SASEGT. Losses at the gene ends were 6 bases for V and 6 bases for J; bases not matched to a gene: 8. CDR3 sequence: CASRRGGPPNEQFF. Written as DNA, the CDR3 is TGTGCCAGCAGGAGGGGAGGGCCCCCCAATGAGCAGTTCTTC.

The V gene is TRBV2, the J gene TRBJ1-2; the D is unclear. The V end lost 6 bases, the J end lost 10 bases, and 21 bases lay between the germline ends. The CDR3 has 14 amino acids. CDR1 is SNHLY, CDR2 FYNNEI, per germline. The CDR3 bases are TGTGCCAGCAGCGCCTCCTGGGGAGCAGCAGTCTACACCTTC. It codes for CASSASWGAAVYTF.

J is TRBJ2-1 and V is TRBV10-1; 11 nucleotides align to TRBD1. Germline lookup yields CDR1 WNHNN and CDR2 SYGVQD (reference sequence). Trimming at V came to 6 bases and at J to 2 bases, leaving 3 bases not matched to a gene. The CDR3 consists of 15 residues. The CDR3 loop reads CASRGQGETYNEQFF. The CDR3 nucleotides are TGCGCCAGCAGGGGACAGGGGGAAACCTACAATGAGCAGTTCTTC.

CDR3: CASSGQVNEKLFF. Here the CDR3 DNA reads TGTGCCAGCAGTGGACAGGTTAATGAAAAACTGTTTTTT. The rearrangement joins TRBV28 to TRBJ1-4; the match to TRBD1 covers 7 bases. The junction had 1 base not matched to a gene; V was cut back by 5 bases and J by 4 bases. CDR1 MDHEN and CDR2 SYDVKM come from the germline V gene. This CDR3 is 13 amino acids long.

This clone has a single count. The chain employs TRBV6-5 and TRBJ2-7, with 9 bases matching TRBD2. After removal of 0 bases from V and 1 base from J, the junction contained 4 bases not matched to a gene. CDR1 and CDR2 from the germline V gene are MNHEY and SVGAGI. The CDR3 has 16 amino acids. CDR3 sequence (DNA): TGTGCCAGCAGTTACTCGACAGCGGGAGGATCCTACGAGCAGTACTTC. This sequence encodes CASSYSTAGGSYEQYF.

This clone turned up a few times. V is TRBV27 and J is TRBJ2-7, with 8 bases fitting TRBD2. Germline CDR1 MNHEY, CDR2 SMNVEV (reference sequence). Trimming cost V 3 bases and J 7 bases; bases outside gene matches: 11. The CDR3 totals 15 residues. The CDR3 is CASSLLAGPLREQYF. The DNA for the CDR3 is TGTGCCAGCAGTTTGCTAGCGGGCCCTCTAAGGGAGCAGTACTTC.

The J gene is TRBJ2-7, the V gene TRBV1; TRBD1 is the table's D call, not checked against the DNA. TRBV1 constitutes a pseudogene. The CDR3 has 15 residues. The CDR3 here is CTSSQGQGWIYEQYF. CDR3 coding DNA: TGCACCAGCAGCCAGGGACAGGGTTGGATCTACGAGCAGTACTTC.

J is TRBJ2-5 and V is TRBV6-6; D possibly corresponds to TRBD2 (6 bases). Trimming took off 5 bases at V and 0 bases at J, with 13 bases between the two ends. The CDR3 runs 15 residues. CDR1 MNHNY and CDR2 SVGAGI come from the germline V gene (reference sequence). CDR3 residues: CASSHLGGNQETQYF. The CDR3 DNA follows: TGTGCCAGCAGTCACCTAGGCGGGAACCAAGAGACCCAGTACTTC.

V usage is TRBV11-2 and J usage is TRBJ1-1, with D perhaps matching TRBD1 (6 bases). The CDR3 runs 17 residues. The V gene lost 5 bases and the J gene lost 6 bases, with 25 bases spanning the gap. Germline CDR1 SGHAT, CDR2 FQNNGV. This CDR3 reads CASSDTGIIGNGAEAFF. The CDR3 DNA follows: TGTGCCAGCAGCGACACAGGGATAATCGGGAACGGGGCTGAAGCTTTCTTT.

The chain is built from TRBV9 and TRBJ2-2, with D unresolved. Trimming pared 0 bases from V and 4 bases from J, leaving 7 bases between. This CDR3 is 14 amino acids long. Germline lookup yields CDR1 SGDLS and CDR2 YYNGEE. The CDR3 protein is CASSVEAGTGELFF. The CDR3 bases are TGTGCCAGCAGCGTAGAAGCTGGCACCGGGGAGCTGTTTTTT.